This T cell receptor (beta chain) was identified in a study of blood T cell repertoires in COVID-19. Resolution of symptoms, clearance, or two negative PCRs was present in recovered Cohort 3 donors. Per germline, CDR1 DFQATT and CDR2 SNEGSKA (reference sequence). V was pared by 7 bases and J by 8 bases, with 7 bases of the junction left unmatched. The CDR3 is made up of 12 amino acids. Method: immunoSEQ multiplex PCR; TCRdb's copy keeps in-frame clones and lacks some. The table includes 100,000 or so clones, approximately 83% detected once. Ten or more counts support this clone. The sequence derives from a woman in her forties or fifties who had recovered from COVID-19. The rearrangement uses TRBV20-1 and TRBJ2-7, with 11 positions matching TRBD2. The source material was PBMCs or T cells enriched from blood (not recorded which). The CDR3 coding sequence is TGCAGTGTTAGTAGCGGGAGGGTCCAGCAGTACTTC. This translates into CSVSSGRVQQYF.